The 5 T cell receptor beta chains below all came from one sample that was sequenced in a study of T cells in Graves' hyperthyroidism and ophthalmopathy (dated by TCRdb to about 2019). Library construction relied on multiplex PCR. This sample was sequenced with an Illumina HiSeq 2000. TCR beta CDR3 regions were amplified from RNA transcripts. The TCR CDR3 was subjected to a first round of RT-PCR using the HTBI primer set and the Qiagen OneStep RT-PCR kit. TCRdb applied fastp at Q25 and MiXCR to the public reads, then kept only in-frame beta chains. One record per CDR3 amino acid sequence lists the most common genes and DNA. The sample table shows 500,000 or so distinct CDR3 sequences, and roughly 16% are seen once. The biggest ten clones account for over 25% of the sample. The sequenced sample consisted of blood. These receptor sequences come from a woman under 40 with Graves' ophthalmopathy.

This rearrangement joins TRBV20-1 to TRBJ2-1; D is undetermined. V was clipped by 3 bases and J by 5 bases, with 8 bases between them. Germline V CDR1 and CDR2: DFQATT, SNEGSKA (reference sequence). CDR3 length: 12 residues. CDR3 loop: CSASWLNNEQFF. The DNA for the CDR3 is TGCAGTGCTAGCTGGCTAAACAATGAGCAGTTCTTC.

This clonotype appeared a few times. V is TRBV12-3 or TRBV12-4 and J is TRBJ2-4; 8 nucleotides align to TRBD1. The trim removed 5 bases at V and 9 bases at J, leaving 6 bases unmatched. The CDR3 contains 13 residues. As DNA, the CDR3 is TGTGCCAGCAGTCTAGGACAGGGAAGCATTCAGTACTTC. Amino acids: CASSLGQGSIQYF.

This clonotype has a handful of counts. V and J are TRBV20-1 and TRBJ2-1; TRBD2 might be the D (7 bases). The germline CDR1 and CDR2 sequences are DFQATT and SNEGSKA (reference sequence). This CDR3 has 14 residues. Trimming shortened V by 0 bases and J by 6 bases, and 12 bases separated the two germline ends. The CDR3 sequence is CSARDGRGLNEQFF. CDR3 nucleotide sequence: TGCAGTGCTAGAGATGGGCGGGGGCTCAATGAGCAGTTCTTC.

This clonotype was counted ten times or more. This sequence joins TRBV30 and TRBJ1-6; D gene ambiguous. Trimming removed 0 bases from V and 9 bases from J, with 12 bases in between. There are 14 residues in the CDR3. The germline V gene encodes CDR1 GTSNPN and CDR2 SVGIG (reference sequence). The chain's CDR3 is CAWSVLTLGSPLHF. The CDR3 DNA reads TGTGCCTGGAGTGTGCTGACCTTGGGTTCACCCCTCCACTTT.

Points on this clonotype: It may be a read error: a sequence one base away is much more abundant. The CDR3 region has the DNA TGTGCCAGCAGGCACGACCGGGACAGAGGACAGCCCCAGCATTTT. Translating gives CASRHDRDRGQPQHF. This chain links TRBV7-2 with TRBJ1-5, with TRBD1 matching 7 bases. V shed 6 bases, J shed 7 bases, and the junction held 12 bases outside the gene matches. In germline, CDR1 is SGHTA, CDR2 FQGNSA. The CDR3 totals 15 residues. The complete variable domain, with remaining parts taken from reference TRBV7-2 and TRBJ1-5, reads GAGVSQSPSNKVTEKGKDVELRCDPISGHTALYWYRQSLGQGLEFLIYFQGNSAPDKSGLPSDRFSAERTGGSVSTLTIQRTQQEDSAVYLCASRHDRDRGQPQHFGDGTRLSIL.